Only a few counts were recorded for the clone carrying this T cell receptor (beta chain). Its target is not known. This entry comes from a study of T cell repertoires in cytomegalovirus infection. TCRdb passed the reads through MiXCR, listing each CDR3 protein once. The table includes some 350,000 distinct CDR3 sequences, about 27% detected once. CDR3 length: 17 amino acids. The V and J ends lost 2 bases and 0 bases, in that order; junction bases with no gene match: 6. The V gene's germline CDR1 is MNHNY and CDR2 SVGAGI (reference sequence). Sequences were derived from cultured PBMCs, sampled from culture after CMV antigen stimulation. This sequence originates from a human donor in good health (CMV status not recorded). Some clones in this sample may be carry-over from other donors' samples. The chain uses TRBV6-6 and TRBJ2-7; 11 bases match TRBD2. The DNA for the CDR3 is TGTGCCAGCAGTTACACTCGTGGACTAGCGGGCTCCTACGAGCAGTACTTC. This encodes CASSYTRGLAGSYEQYF.